This is a list of T cell receptor beta chains from one sample in a study of T-cell reconstitution after alpha-beta-depleted transplantation in children. TCRdb processed the PCR reads anew with MiXCR; each CDR3 protein has one entry. The sample has some 300,000 distinct CDR3 sequences, over 7% seen once. The sample in question was peripheral blood, obtained 360 days after TCRalphabeta/CD19-depleted stem cell transplant. These receptors were obtained from a female patient aged 2 to 10 who had a stem cell transplant for Fanconi anemia, so the T cells may come from the graft donor. Both conserved end residues are part of each CDR3. Fields, in order: J gene, V gene, clone size, D gene, CDR3 protein, CDR3 DNA. A D gene is named only where the DNA matches it firmly. Clone size, where shown, is once, few, many, or a class for clones that have expanded.

j_call: TRBJ2-7
v_call: TRBV27
clone_size: many
d_call: TRBD2
cdr3_aa: CASSFAAGEQYF
cdr3_nt: TGTGCCAGCAGTTTCGCAGCGGGAGAGCAGTACTTC

j_call: TRBJ2-1
v_call: TRBV20-1
clone_size: many
d_call: TRBD2
cdr3_aa: CSAPGLARYNEQFF
cdr3_nt: TGCAGTGCCCCAGGACTAGCGAGGTACAATGAGCAGTTCTTC

j_call: TRBJ1-2
v_call: TRBV19
clone_size: few
d_call: -
cdr3_aa: CASTGTVVHGYTF
cdr3_nt: TGTGCCAGTACTGGGACGGTGGTGCATGGCTACACCTTC

j_call: TRBJ2-5
v_call: TRBV20-1
clone_size: many
d_call: -
cdr3_aa: CSARVRKTGQETQYF
cdr3_nt: TGCAGTGCTAGAGTTCGGAAGACAGGACAAGAGACCCAGTACTTC

j_call: TRBJ2-1
v_call: TRBV18
clone_size: many
d_call: -
cdr3_aa: CASSSYYRAYEQFF
cdr3_nt: TGTGCCAGCTCATCATACTATAGGGCCTATGAGCAGTTCTTC

j_call: TRBJ2-7
v_call: TRBV29-1
clone_size: many
d_call: TRBD1
cdr3_aa: CSVASRDRGYEQYF
cdr3_nt: TGCAGCGTTGCGAGCCGGGACAGGGGTTACGAGCAGTACTTC

j_call: TRBJ1-4
v_call: TRBV4-2
clone_size: many
d_call: -
cdr3_aa: CASSLWDAKEKLFF
cdr3_nt: TGTGCCAGCAGCCTTTGGGACGCTAAAGAAAAACTGTTTTTT

j_call: TRBJ1-2
v_call: TRBV9
clone_size: few
d_call: -
cdr3_aa: CASSVGNGANYGYTF
cdr3_nt: TGTGCCAGCAGCGTAGGGAACGGCGCTAACTATGGCTACACCTTC

j_call: TRBJ1-2
v_call: TRBV5-1
clone_size: few
d_call: -
cdr3_aa: CASSLVSPNYGYTF
cdr3_nt: TGCGCCAGCAGCTTGGTATCACCGAACTATGGCTACACCTTC

j_call: TRBJ2-1
v_call: TRBV5-5
clone_size: -
d_call: -
cdr3_aa: CASSFESLLVGEFF
cdr3_nt: TGTGCCAGCAGCTTTGAATCCCTACTAGTTGGGGAGTTCTTC

j_call: TRBJ1-2
v_call: TRBV12-3/TRBV12-4
clone_size: few
d_call: TRBD1
cdr3_aa: CASRTGGGGYTF
cdr3_nt: TGTGCCAGCAGGACAGGGGGCGGCGGCTACACCTTC

j_call: TRBJ2-1
v_call: TRBV5-1
clone_size: -
d_call: -
cdr3_aa: CASRPGTAPYNEQFF
cdr3_nt: TGCGCCAGCCGACCGGGGACGGCCCCTTACAATGAGCAGTTCTTC

j_call: TRBJ2-2
v_call: TRBV3-1
clone_size: -
d_call: -
cdr3_aa: CASSQESLWELFF
cdr3_nt: TGTGCCAGCAGCCAAGAAAGCCTGTGGGAGCTGTTTTTT

j_call: TRBJ2-5
v_call: TRBV12-3/TRBV12-4
clone_size: many
d_call: TRBD1
cdr3_aa: CASTLVVWTGQETQYF
cdr3_nt: TGTGCCAGCACCCTCGTGGTCTGGACAGGGCAAGAGACCCAGTACTTC

j_call: TRBJ2-1
v_call: TRBV7-3
clone_size: many
d_call: TRBD1
cdr3_aa: CASSKTGGRNEQFF
cdr3_nt: TGTGCCAGCAGCAAAACAGGGGGCCGCAATGAGCAGTTCTTC

j_call: TRBJ1-2
v_call: TRBV10-2
clone_size: few
d_call: -
cdr3_aa: CASSFTLRDYGYTF
cdr3_nt: TGCGCCAGCAGTTTCACCCTAAGGGACTATGGCTACACCTTC

j_call: TRBJ1-2
v_call: TRBV7-9
clone_size: -
d_call: -
cdr3_aa: CASSTDGRVGYGYTF
cdr3_nt: TGTGCCAGCAGCACAGACGGCCGGGTGGGCTATGGCTACACCTTC

j_call: TRBJ2-1
v_call: TRBV6-1
clone_size: -
d_call: TRBD2
cdr3_aa: CASLGWAGVYGNEQFF
cdr3_nt: TGTGCCAGTTTGGGTTGGGCGGGGGTCTACGGCAATGAGCAGTTCTTC

j_call: TRBJ1-4
v_call: TRBV20-1
clone_size: many
d_call: -
cdr3_aa: CSASTNEKLFF
cdr3_nt: TGCAGTGCTAGCACCAATGAAAAACTGTTTTTT

j_call: TRBJ2-7
v_call: TRBV29-1
clone_size: many
d_call: -
cdr3_aa: CSVGVGYEQYF
cdr3_nt: TGCAGCGTGGGGGTCGGCTACGAGCAGTACTTC

j_call: TRBJ2-1
v_call: TRBV5-5
clone_size: many
d_call: -
cdr3_aa: CASSLSELEIVNNEQFF
cdr3_nt: TGTGCCAGCAGCTTGAGTGAGCTGGAAATCGTGAACAATGAGCAGTTCTTC

j_call: TRBJ2-7
v_call: TRBV7-2
clone_size: -
d_call: -
cdr3_aa: CASSLGQGSPGYEQYF
cdr3_nt: TGTGCCAGCAGCTTAGGTCAGGGTTCACCGGGCTACGAGCAGTACTTC

j_call: TRBJ2-7
v_call: TRBV6-1
clone_size: -
d_call: TRBD1
cdr3_aa: CASTPGTGASYEQYF
cdr3_nt: TGTGCCAGCACCCCCGGGACAGGGGCTTCCTACGAGCAGTACTTC

j_call: TRBJ2-3
v_call: TRBV29-1
clone_size: many
d_call: TRBD2
cdr3_aa: CSVVSLAGVSTDTQYF
cdr3_nt: TGCAGCGTTGTGTCGTTAGCGGGGGTGAGCACAGATACGCAGTATTTT

j_call: TRBJ1-5
v_call: TRBV20-1
clone_size: many
d_call: -
cdr3_aa: CSAREGEPQHF
cdr3_nt: TGCAGTGCTAGAGAAGGGGAGCCCCAGCATTTT

j_call: TRBJ2-1
v_call: TRBV7-6
clone_size: -
d_call: -
cdr3_aa: CATGDWLYNEQFF
cdr3_nt: TGTGCCACGGGGGACTGGCTTTACAATGAGCAGTTCTTC

j_call: TRBJ2-1
v_call: TRBV28
clone_size: few
d_call: -
cdr3_aa: CASSARTYNEQFF
cdr3_nt: TGTGCCAGCAGTGCGAGGACCTACAATGAGCAGTTCTTC

j_call: TRBJ2-1
v_call: TRBV7-2
clone_size: -
d_call: TRBD2
cdr3_aa: CASSLVAGGTIEQFF
cdr3_nt: TGTGCCAGCAGCTTAGTGGCGGGGGGGACTATCGAGCAGTTCTTC

j_call: TRBJ2-3
v_call: TRBV5-6
clone_size: many
d_call: -
cdr3_aa: CASSVLDRGHTDTQYF
cdr3_nt: TGTGCCAGCAGCGTCCTCGATCGAGGGCACACAGATACGCAGTATTTT

j_call: TRBJ1-2
v_call: TRBV27
clone_size: many
d_call: TRBD1
cdr3_aa: CASRPTLTGEDGYTF
cdr3_nt: TGTGCCAGCAGACCGACCCTGACAGGGGAGGATGGCTACACCTTC

j_call: TRBJ1-1
v_call: TRBV29-1
clone_size: many
d_call: -
cdr3_aa: CSVGGGGTEAFF
cdr3_nt: TGCAGCGTTGGAGGGGGGGGGACTGAAGCTTTCTTT

j_call: TRBJ2-1
v_call: TRBV2
clone_size: few
d_call: -
cdr3_aa: CASSGIEQFF
cdr3_nt: TGTGCCAGCAGCGGGATTGAGCAGTTCTTC

j_call: TRBJ2-5
v_call: TRBV2
clone_size: -
d_call: -
cdr3_aa: CAFSFFVEWGQKEETQYF
cdr3_nt: TGTGCCTTCAGTTTCTTTGTCGAGTGGGGGCAAAAGGAGGAGACCCAGTACTTC

j_call: TRBJ1-1
v_call: TRBV6-2/TRBV6-3
clone_size: -
d_call: -
cdr3_aa: CASSYSGGVFSAEAFF
cdr3_nt: TGTGCCAGCAGTTACTCCGGGGGCGTTTTCTCCGCTGAAGCTTTCTTT

j_call: TRBJ2-1
v_call: TRBV19
clone_size: many
d_call: -
cdr3_aa: CASSTSGGVRYNEQFF
cdr3_nt: TGTGCCAGTAGTACCTCAGGCGGGGTTCGCTACAATGAGCAGTTCTTC

j_call: TRBJ1-2
v_call: TRBV7-9
clone_size: many
d_call: -
cdr3_aa: CASSLAGKDYGYTF
cdr3_nt: TGTGCCAGCAGCTTAGCGGGAAAGGACTATGGCTACACCTTC

j_call: TRBJ1-5
v_call: TRBV19
clone_size: -
d_call: -
cdr3_aa: CASSMGSSTQHF
cdr3_nt: TGTGCCAGTAGTATGGGGTCCTCAACCCAGCATTTT

j_call: TRBJ2-3
v_call: TRBV20-1
clone_size: many
d_call: -
cdr3_aa: CSSKRASTDTQYF
cdr3_nt: TGCAGTTCAAAAAGGGCGAGCACAGATACGCAGTATTTT

j_call: TRBJ2-2
v_call: TRBV5-1
clone_size: many
d_call: -
cdr3_aa: CASNPRQNTGELFF
cdr3_nt: TGCGCCAGCAACCCTCGCCAGAACACCGGGGAGCTGTTTTTT

j_call: TRBJ1-4
v_call: TRBV20-1
clone_size: many
d_call: -
cdr3_aa: CSANPRGFEKLFF
cdr3_nt: TGCAGTGCTAACCCCAGGGGATTTGAAAAACTGTTTTTT

j_call: TRBJ2-2
v_call: TRBV5-1
clone_size: many
d_call: -
cdr3_aa: CASSLAGVDSELFF
cdr3_nt: TGCGCCAGCAGCTTGGCCGGGGTCGATTCGGAGCTGTTTTTT

j_call: TRBJ1-6
v_call: TRBV7-9
clone_size: many
d_call: -
cdr3_aa: CASSLFRPASPLHF
cdr3_nt: TGTGCCAGCAGCTTATTTCGTCCTGCGTCACCCCTCCACTTT

j_call: TRBJ2-2
v_call: TRBV2
clone_size: many
d_call: -
cdr3_aa: CASRGTGELFF
cdr3_nt: TGTGCCAGTCGGGGGACCGGGGAGCTGTTTTTT

j_call: TRBJ2-3
v_call: TRBV6-1
clone_size: many
d_call: TRBD2
cdr3_aa: CASSGPGGITDTQYF
cdr3_nt: TGTGCCAGCAGTGGACCCGGGGGGATCACAGATACGCAGTATTTT

j_call: TRBJ2-5
v_call: TRBV5-1
clone_size: many
d_call: -
cdr3_aa: CASRIGIGETQYF
cdr3_nt: TGCGCCAGCAGAATAGGGATAGGAGAGACCCAGTACTTC

j_call: TRBJ2-1
v_call: TRBV3-1
clone_size: -
d_call: -
cdr3_aa: CASSQVLMAVISYNEQFF
cdr3_nt: TGTGCCAGCAGCCAAGTTCTTATGGCGGTAATTTCCTACAATGAGCAGTTCTTC

j_call: TRBJ2-1
v_call: TRBV30
clone_size: few
d_call: -
cdr3_aa: CAWGGTRTEF
cdr3_nt: TGTGCCTGGGGAGGGACACGGACCGAGTTC

j_call: TRBJ1-1
v_call: TRBV7-3
clone_size: many
d_call: -
cdr3_aa: CASSLLGGVNTEAFF
cdr3_nt: TGTGCCAGCAGCCTCCTCGGGGGGGTGAACACTGAAGCTTTCTTT

j_call: TRBJ2-5
v_call: TRBV4-3
clone_size: many
d_call: -
cdr3_aa: CASSQDTRHLSETQYF
cdr3_nt: TGCGCCAGCAGCCAGGATACACGTCACCTGTCAGAGACCCAGTACTTC